The clone carrying this T cell receptor (beta chain) was detected only once. The antigen remains undetermined. This sample stems from a study of T cell responses to AZD1222 COVID-19 vaccine. Findings and caveats of the study: Unmutated variant regions are reportedly the target of nearly half of TCRs that are spike-specific. Spike-specific TCR breadth and depth rose after two AZD1222 doses. Only a handful of AZD1222 recipients, six or seven in all, had baseline seropositivity. The donor group comprised mostly white British people and more females; the analysis possibly underestimated clonal diversity.

The CDR3 sequence is 12 residues long. The germline V and J ends were trimmed by 7 bases and 1 base, with 8 bases remaining between them. Germline V gene sequence: CDR1 SGHNT, CDR2 YYREEE (reference sequence). Generated by immunoSEQ multiplex PCR, the TCRdb table keeps only in-frame clones and is missing some. The sample has about 150,000 clones, 90% seen once. The rearrangement uses TRBV5-4 and TRBJ2-5; D gene unclear. This material consisted of peripheral blood, taken on day 0 of AZD1222 vaccination. The TCR was taken from an adult in good health. The CDR3 loop is CASRAGQETQYF. In DNA form, the CDR3 reads TGTGCCAGCCGAGCAGGCCAAGAGACCCAGTACTTC.